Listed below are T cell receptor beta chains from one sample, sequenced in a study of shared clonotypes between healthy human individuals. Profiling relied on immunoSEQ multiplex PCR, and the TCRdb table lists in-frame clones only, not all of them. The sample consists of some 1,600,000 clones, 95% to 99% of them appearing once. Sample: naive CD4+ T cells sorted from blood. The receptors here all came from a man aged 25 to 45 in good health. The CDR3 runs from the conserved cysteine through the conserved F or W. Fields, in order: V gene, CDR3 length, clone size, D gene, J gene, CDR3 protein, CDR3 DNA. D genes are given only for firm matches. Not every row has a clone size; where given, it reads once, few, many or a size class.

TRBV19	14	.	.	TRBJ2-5	CASSIALLGETQYF	TGTGCCAGTAGTATTGCCTTGCTGGGGGAGACCCAGTACTTC
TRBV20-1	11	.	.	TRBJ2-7	CSAPKSDEQYF	TGCAGTGCCCCCAAGAGCGACGAGCAGTACTTC
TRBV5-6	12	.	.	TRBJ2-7	CASSESSYEQYF	TGTGCCAGCAGCGAGTCTAGCTACGAGCAGTACTTC
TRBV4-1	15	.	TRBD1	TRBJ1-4	CASSQDKDRDEKLFF	TGCGCCAGCAGCCAAGATAAGGACAGGGATGAAAAACTGTTTTTT
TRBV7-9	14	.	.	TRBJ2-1	CASNRPGPGNEQFF	TGTGCCAGCAACCGACCCGGGCCAGGCAATGAGCAGTTCTTC
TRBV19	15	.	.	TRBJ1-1	CASRETEAMNTEAFF	TGTGCCAGTAGGGAAACAGAAGCTATGAACACTGAAGCTTTCTTT
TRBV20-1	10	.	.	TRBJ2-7	CSASFGTPIF	TGCAGTGCTAGCTTCGGGACCCCGATTTTC
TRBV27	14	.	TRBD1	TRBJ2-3	CASSDRGDGYPQYF	TGTGCCAGCAGTGACAGGGGGGATGGATATCCGCAGTATTTT
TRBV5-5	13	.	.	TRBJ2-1	CASSLGPNNEQFF	TGTGCCAGCAGCTTGGGACCTAACAATGAGCAGTTCTTC
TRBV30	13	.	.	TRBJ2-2	CAWRRGGTGELFF	TGTGCCTGGAGACGAGGGGGAACCGGGGAGCTGTTTTTT
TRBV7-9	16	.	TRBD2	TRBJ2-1	CASSSYPASGYNEQFF	TGTGCCAGCAGCTCCTACCCGGCTAGCGGTTACAATGAGCAGTTCTTC
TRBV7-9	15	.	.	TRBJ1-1	CASSSRTGMNTEAFF	TGTGCCAGCAGCTCCAGGACGGGGATGAACACTGAAGCTTTCTTT
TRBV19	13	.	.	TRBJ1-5	CASGLGGEQPQHF	TGTGCCAGTGGGCTGGGAGGGGAGCAGCCCCAGCATTTT
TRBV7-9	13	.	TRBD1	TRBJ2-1	CATSYRGRAEQFF	TGTGCCACCTCCTACAGGGGGCGCGCTGAGCAGTTCTTC
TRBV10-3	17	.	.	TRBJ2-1	CAISEHTERQSYNEQFF	TGTGCCATCAGTGAGCATACCGAGCGGCAATCCTACAATGAGCAGTTCTTC
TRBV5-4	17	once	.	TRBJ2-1	CASSSKAGLSSYNEQFF	TGTGCCAGCAGCTCAAAGGCGGGACTTAGCTCCTACAATGAGCAGTTCTTC
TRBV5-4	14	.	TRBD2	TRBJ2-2	CASSGRGRVGELFF	TGTGCCAGCAGCGGGCGCGGGAGGGTCGGGGAGCTGTTTTTT
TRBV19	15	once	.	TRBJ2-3	CASRGRDGSTDTQYF	TGTGCCAGTAGGGGCCGGGACGGTAGCACAGATACGCAGTATTTT
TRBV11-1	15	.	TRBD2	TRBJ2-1	CASSSLAGGRGEQFF	TGTGCCAGCAGCTCACTAGCGGGAGGGCGAGGTGAGCAGTTCTTC
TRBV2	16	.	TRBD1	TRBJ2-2	CASRHLDRVGTGELFF	TGTGCCAGCAGGCATTTGGACAGGGTGGGCACCGGGGAGCTGTTTTTT
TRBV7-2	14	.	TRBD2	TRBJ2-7	CASSYRGGSYEQYF	TGTGCCAGCAGCTACCGCGGGGGCTCCTACGAGCAGTACTTC
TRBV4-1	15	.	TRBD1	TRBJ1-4	CASSQDGTGHEKLFF	TGCGCCAGCAGCCAAGACGGGACAGGGCATGAAAAACTGTTTTTT
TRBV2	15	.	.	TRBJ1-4	CASSKQGGANEKLFF	TGTGCCAGCAGTAAACAGGGTGGCGCTAATGAAAAACTGTTTTTT
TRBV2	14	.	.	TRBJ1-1	CASSEEVTSTEAFF	TGTGCCAGCAGTGAGGAGGTTACCTCCACTGAAGCTTTCTTT
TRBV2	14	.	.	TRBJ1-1	CASRATEVNTEAFF	TGTGCCAGCAGGGCGACCGAAGTGAACACTGAAGCTTTCTTT
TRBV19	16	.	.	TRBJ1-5	CASSIFGGWSNQPQHF	TGTGCCAGTAGTATCTTTGGGGGATGGAGCAATCAGCCCCAGCATTTT
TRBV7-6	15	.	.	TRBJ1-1	CASSLRPNANTEAFF	TGTGCCAGCAGCTTAAGACCAAACGCGAACACTGAAGCTTTCTTT
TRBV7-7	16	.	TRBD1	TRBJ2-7	CASSPAFGTGAAEQYF	TGTGCTAGCAGCCCTGCTTTCGGGACAGGGGCGGCCGAGCAGTACTTC
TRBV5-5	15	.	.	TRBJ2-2	CASSYDRRSTGELFF	TGTGCCAGCAGCTATGACAGGAGGTCCACCGGGGAGCTGTTTTTT
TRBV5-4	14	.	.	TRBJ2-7	CASSLVTGRVEQYF	TGTGCCAGCAGCTTGGTTACAGGGAGGGTCGAGCAGTACTTC
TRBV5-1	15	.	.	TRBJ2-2	CASSSGTLNTGELFF	TGCGCCAGCAGCTCCGGGACACTAAACACCGGGGAGCTGTTTTTT
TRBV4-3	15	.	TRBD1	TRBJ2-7	CASSQDRGQGYEQYF	TGCGCCAGCAGCCAAGATCGTGGACAGGGGTACGAGCAGTACTTC
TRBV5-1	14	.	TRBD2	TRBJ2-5	CASSLAGYQETQYF	TGCGCCAGCAGCCTAGCGGGGTACCAAGAGACCCAGTACTTC
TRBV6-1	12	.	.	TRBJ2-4	CASTRDLNIQYF	TGTGCCAGCACCCGGGACCTCAACATTCAGTACTTC
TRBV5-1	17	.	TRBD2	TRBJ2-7	CASSNSPSGSFQYEQYF	TGCGCCAGCAGCAATAGTCCTAGCGGGAGTTTTCAATACGAGCAGTACTTC
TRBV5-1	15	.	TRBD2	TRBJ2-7	CASSLVTSGSYEQYF	TGCGCCAGCAGCTTGGTGACTAGCGGATCCTACGAGCAGTACTTC
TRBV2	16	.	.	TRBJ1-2	CASPPTPGMIDYGYTF	TGTGCCAGCCCCCCAACCCCGGGGATGATTGACTATGGCTACACCTTC
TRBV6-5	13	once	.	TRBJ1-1	CASAGQGNTEAFF	TGTGCCAGCGCCGGGCAGGGGAACACTGAAGCTTTCTTT
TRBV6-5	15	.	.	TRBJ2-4	CASRDTAKTKNIQYF	TGTGCCAGCAGAGACACAGCCAAAACCAAAAACATTCAGTACTTC
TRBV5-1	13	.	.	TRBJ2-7	CASSLEGSYEQYF	TGCGCCAGCAGCTTGGAGGGCTCCTACGAGCAGTACTTC
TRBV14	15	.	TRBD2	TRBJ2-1	CASSLSGRNYNEQFF	TGTGCCAGCAGCCTTAGCGGGAGGAACTACAATGAGCAGTTCTTC
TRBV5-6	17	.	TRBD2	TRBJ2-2	CASSLLPGGRGTGELFF	TGTGCCAGCAGCTTGTTGCCGGGCGGGAGGGGCACCGGGGAGCTGTTTTTT
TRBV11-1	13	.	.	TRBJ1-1	CASSPGPILKAFF	TGTGCCAGCAGCCCAGGCCCCATCCTGAAAGCTTTCTTT
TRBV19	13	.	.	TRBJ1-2	CASSIRQYGGYTF	TGTGCCAGTAGTATTCGGCAGTACGGAGGCTACACCTTC
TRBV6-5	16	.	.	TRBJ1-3	CASSYFGGSSGNTIYF	TGTGCCAGCAGTTACTTCGGGGGGAGCTCTGGAAACACCATATATTTT
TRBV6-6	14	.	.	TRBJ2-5	CASSYSGAQETQYF	TGTGCCAGCAGTTACTCAGGGGCCCAAGAGACCCAGTACTTC
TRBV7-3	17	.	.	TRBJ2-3	CASSLRPLRGSTDTQYF	TGTGCCAGCAGCTTAAGGCCCCTCCGCGGTAGCACAGATACGCAGTATTTT